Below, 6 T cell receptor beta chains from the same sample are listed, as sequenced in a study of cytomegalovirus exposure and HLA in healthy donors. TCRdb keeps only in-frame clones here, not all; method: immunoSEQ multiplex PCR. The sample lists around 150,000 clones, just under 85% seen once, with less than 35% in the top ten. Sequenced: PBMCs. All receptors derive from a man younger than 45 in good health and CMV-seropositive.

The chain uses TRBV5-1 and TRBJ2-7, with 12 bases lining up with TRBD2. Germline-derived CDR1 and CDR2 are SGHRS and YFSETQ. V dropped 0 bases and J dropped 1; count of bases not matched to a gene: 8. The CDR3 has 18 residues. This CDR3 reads CASSLAPSGRDRSYEQYF. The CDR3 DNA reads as TGCGCCAGCAGCTTGGCTCCTAGCGGGAGGGATCGGTCCTACGAGCAGTACTTC.

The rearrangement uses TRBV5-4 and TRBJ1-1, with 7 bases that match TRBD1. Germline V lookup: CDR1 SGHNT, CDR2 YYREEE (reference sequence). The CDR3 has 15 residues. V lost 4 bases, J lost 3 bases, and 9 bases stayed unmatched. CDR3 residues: CASSRNRGGDTEAFF. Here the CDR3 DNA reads TGTGCCAGCAGCAGGAACAGGGGCGGGGACACTGAAGCTTTCTTT.

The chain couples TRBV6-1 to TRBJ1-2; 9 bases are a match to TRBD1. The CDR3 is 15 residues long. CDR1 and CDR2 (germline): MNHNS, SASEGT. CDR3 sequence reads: CVSAGQGHLYYGYTF. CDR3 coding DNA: TGTGTTTCTGCGGGACAGGGACATCTTTACTATGGCTACACCTTC.

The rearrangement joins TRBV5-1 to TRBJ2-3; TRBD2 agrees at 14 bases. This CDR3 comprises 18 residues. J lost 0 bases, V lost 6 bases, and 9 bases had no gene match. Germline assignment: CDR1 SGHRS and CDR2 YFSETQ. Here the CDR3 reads CASTPGTSGRRSTDTQYF. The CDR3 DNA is TGCGCCAGCACCCCTGGGACTAGCGGGAGACGGAGCACAGATACGCAGTATTTT.

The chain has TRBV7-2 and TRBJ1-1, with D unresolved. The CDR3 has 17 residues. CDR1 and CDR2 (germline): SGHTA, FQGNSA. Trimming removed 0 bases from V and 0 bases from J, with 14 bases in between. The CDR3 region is CASSLALSPGMNTEAFF. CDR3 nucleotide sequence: TGTGCCAGCAGCTTAGCCCTAAGCCCGGGAATGAACACTGAAGCTTTCTTT.

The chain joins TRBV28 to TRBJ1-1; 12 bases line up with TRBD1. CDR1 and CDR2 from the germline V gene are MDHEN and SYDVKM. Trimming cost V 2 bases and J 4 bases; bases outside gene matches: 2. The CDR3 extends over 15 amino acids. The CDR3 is CASSLPGQGATEAFF. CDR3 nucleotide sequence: TGTGCCAGCAGTTTACCGGGACAGGGGGCCACTGAAGCTTTCTTT.